Below, 20 T cell receptor beta chains from the same sample are listed, as sequenced in a study of T cell changes during pregnancy in multiple sclerosis. Sequencing was performed with immunoSEQ multiplex PCR; in TCRdb, only in-frame clones are kept and a portion is missing. The sample has 75,000 to 95,000 clones, roughly 92% seen once. Sequences were derived from peripheral blood, sampled after pregnancy. The origin of the receptors is a female donor with multiple sclerosis, enrolled in a pregnancy study.

The chain uses TRBV5-1 and TRBJ2-7; D might be TRBD2 (5 bases). This CDR3 comprises 13 residues. V was shortened by 4 bases and J by 4 bases, with 12 bases between the two germline ends. Germline CDR1 and CDR2: SGHRS and YFSETQ. For the CDR3, the DNA is TGCGCCAGCAGCCCAACCGGGGATTACGAGCAGTACTTC. Its protein product is CASSPTGDYEQYF.

This clone has just a few counts. The rearrangement links TRBV19 to TRBJ1-1; 11 positions agree with TRBD1. This CDR3 comprises 14 residues. Germline CDR1 is LNHDA and CDR2 is SQIVND (reference sequence). V lost 5 bases, J lost 5 bases, and 4 bases stayed unmatched. The CDR3 is CASSSGTGGTEAFF. CDR3 nucleotide sequence: TGTGCCAGTAGTTCCGGGACAGGGGGGACTGAAGCTTTCTTT. The full variable domain, rest sourced from reference TRBV19 and TRBJ1-1, is DGGITQSPKYLFRKEGQNVTLSCEQNLNHDAMYWYRQDPGQGLRLIYYSQIVNDFQKGDIAEGYSVSREKKESFPLTVTSAQKNPTAFYLCASSSGTGGTEAFFGQGTRLTVV.

The chain joins TRBV7-2 to TRBJ2-1, with 11 bases identical to TRBD2. This CDR3 spans 16 amino acids. Germline CDR1 and CDR2: SGHTA and FQGNSA. The V and J ends lost 1 base and 4 bases, in that order; junction bases with no gene match: 3. Here the CDR3 DNA reads TGTGCCAGCAGCTTAGTTGGGACTAGCGGTTACAATGAGCAGTTCTTC. Protein sequence: CASSLVGTSGYNEQFF.

The chain has TRBV6-1 and TRBJ2-7; 9 bases line up with TRBD1. V was clipped by 2 bases and J by 9 bases; unmatched bases: 5. Germline V lookup: CDR1 MNHNS, CDR2 SASEGT. There are 13 residues in the CDR3. The DNA of the CDR3 is TGTGCCAGCAGTGAACTTACAGGGGGCGGGCAGTACTTC. Translated: CASSELTGGGQYF.

The rearrangement joins TRBV5-1 to TRBJ1-5; 7 bases are shared with TRBD1. In germline, CDR1 is SGHRS, CDR2 YFSETQ. The trim removed 5 bases at V and 4 bases at J, leaving 9 bases unmatched. This CDR3 is 15 amino acids long. In DNA, the CDR3 is TGCGCCAGCAGTACAGGACAGGAACCGAATCAGCCCCAGCATTTT. Translation: CASSTGQEPNQPQHF.

V usage is TRBV5-1 and J usage is TRBJ1-1; the D is unclear. The V gene's germline CDR1 is SGHRS and CDR2 YFSETQ. There are 13 residues in the CDR3. V lost 1 base and J lost 3, with 7 bases in between. The CDR3 bases are TGCGCCAGCAGCTTGTCCGGGGACACTGAAGCTTTCTTT. Its protein product is CASSLSGDTEAFF.

The chain couples TRBV11-2 to TRBJ2-1; 12 nucleotides match TRBD2. The germline gives CDR1 SGHAT, CDR2 FQNNGV. The CDR3 totals 15 residues. V was clipped by 6 bases and J by 6 bases; unmatched bases: 6. CDR3 sequence reads: CASSPRTSGANEQFF. CDR3 DNA: TGTGCCAGCAGTCCTAGGACTAGCGGGGCCAATGAGCAGTTCTTC.

The genes are TRBV6-6 and TRBJ1-1; 8 bases map to TRBD1. V trimming: 7 bases; J trimming: 1 base; junction bases outside the gene matches: 8. CDR1 is MNHNY and CDR2 is SVGAGI in the germline V gene (reference sequence). The length of the CDR3 is 15 residues. CDR3 coding DNA: TGTGCCAGCAATGACGCCGGGACAGGGAACACTGAAGCTTTCTTT. This gives the protein CASNDAGTGNTEAFF.

The chain uses TRBV5-6 and TRBJ1-4; D is perhaps TRBD1 (5 bases). Germline lookup yields CDR1 SGHDT and CDR2 YYEEEE. V was trimmed by 1 base and J by 7 bases, leaving 14 bases between them. The CDR3 totals 15 residues. The CDR3 DNA reads as TGTGCCAGCAGCTTGACGGACATACGGAGTGAAAAACTGTTTTTT. Translation gives CASSLTDIRSEKLFF.

Notes on this clone: This sample also contains other DNA sequences that code for the same CDR3. The chain employs TRBV7-8 and TRBJ2-4; a possible D gene is TRBD1 (6 bases). The germline V gene encodes CDR1 SGHVS and CDR2 FQNEAQ. Trimming removed 3 bases from V and 0 bases from J, with 9 bases in between. The CDR3 runs 15 residues. This CDR3 reads CASSLDSLAKNIQYF. The CDR3 nucleotides are TGTGCCAGCAGCTTGGACAGCCTAGCCAAAAACATTCAGTACTTC.

The rearrangement joins TRBV7-6 to TRBJ2-1; D may be TRBD1 (6 bases). V was cut by 0 bases and J by 5 bases, with 8 bases left in between. Germline lookup yields CDR1 SGHVS and CDR2 FNYEAQ. This CDR3 spans 14 amino acids. The CDR3 is CASSLAWTDNEQFF. The CDR3 bases are TGTGCCAGCAGCTTAGCCTGGACAGACAATGAGCAGTTCTTC.

The rearrangement joins TRBV11-2 to TRBJ2-2; TRBD2 is a possible D gene (6 bases). There are 16 residues in the CDR3. Germline CDR1 SGHAT, CDR2 FQNNGV. V shed 2 bases and J shed 7 bases, with 17 bases lying between them. This chain's CDR3 is CASSLKGDGGIGELFF. Here the CDR3 DNA reads TGTGCCAGCAGCTTAAAAGGGGACGGAGGGATCGGGGAGCTGTTTTTT.

The chain recombines TRBV5-4 with TRBJ2-7; 10 bases are shared with TRBD2. Germline CDR1 SGHNT, CDR2 YYREEE (reference sequence). The J segment lost 4 bases and the V segment lost 2 bases, leaving 3 bases of the junction unmatched. CDR3 length: 14 residues. The CDR3 DNA sequence: TGTGCCAGCAGCTTAGCGGGAGGGCTATACGAGCAGTACTTC. Its protein product is CASSLAGGLYEQYF.

The genes are TRBV5-1 and TRBJ1-2, with 7 positions matching TRBD1. The CDR3 extends over 14 amino acids. The junction had 8 bases not matched to a gene; V was cut back by 5 bases and J by 4 bases. Germline values: CDR1 SGHRS, CDR2 YFSETQ. The CDR3 region is CASRWGYRGYGYTF. DNA of the CDR3: TGCGCCAGCAGGTGGGGGTACAGGGGCTATGGCTACACCTTC.

As concerns this clone: A read error may account for a junction end that differs from germline. This rearrangement joins TRBV7-9 to TRBJ2-5; 7 bases are a match to TRBD1. There are 15 residues in the CDR3. Germline CDR1 SEHNR, CDR2 FQNEAQ (reference sequence). The DNA of the CDR3 is TGTGCCAGCAGCCCGGACAGGATATCAAGAGAGGCCCAGTACTTC. It specifies CASSPDRISREAQYF.

The chain recombines TRBV2 with TRBJ2-7, with TRBD1 as a possible D gene (5 bases). The V gene's germline CDR1 is SNHLY and CDR2 FYNNEI. The V end lost 2 bases, the J end lost 1 base, and 9 bases lay between the germline ends. The CDR3 loop spans 14 amino acids. As DNA, the CDR3 is TGTGCCAGCAGTGAACTTCAGGGTTCCTACGAGCAGTACTTC. It specifies CASSELQGSYEQYF.

This clone was seen a few times. CDR3 bases: TGTGCCAGCTCATCCGACAGGGGCTCTGGAAACACCATATATTTT. Translation gives CASSSDRGSGNTIYF. The V and J genes are TRBV18 and TRBJ1-3; 8 nucleotides match TRBD1. Trimming at V came to 5 bases and at J to 0 bases, leaving 3 bases not matched to a gene. Germline V gene data show CDR1 as KGHSH and CDR2 as LQKENI. The CDR3 covers 15 residues.

This rearrangement joins TRBV9 to TRBJ2-1; tentatively, D is TRBD2 (5 bases). Germline V gene data show CDR1 as SGDLS and CDR2 as YYNGEE. The CDR3 loop spans 15 amino acids. V was pared by 0 bases and J by 6 bases, with 13 bases between. The CDR3 bases are TGTGCCAGCAGCGTAGGAGGGCTTTGGGTCAATGAGCAGTTCTTC. This codes for CASSVGGLWVNEQFF.

The J gene is TRBJ2-1, the V gene TRBV19, with 11 bases aligning to TRBD2. Germline CDR1 reads LNHDA; CDR2 reads SQIVND (reference sequence). This CDR3 region has 17 residues. Trimming at V came to 3 bases and at J to 10 bases, leaving 14 bases not matched to a gene. CDR3 residues: CASSILTSGSPLYEQFF. CDR3 DNA: TGTGCCAGTAGTATTTTAACTAGCGGGAGCCCACTTTACGAGCAGTTCTTC.

This clone was counted at least ten times. The V gene is TRBV6-1, the J gene TRBJ2-2; D is perhaps TRBD2 (7 bases). The germline V gene has CDR1 MNHNS and CDR2 SASEGT. Trimming cost V 8 bases and J 6 bases, with 19 bases left between them. This CDR3 comprises 15 residues. The CDR3 DNA sequence: TGTGCCAGCTCTATGGAGGGGGGAGGGCCCGGGGAGCTGTTTTTT. It yields the protein CASSMEGGGPGELFF.